The 16 T cell receptor beta chains presented below share a single source sample, sequenced in a study of blood T cell repertoires in COVID-19. Some clones are missing from TCRdb's copy, which holds only in-frame ones; the method was immunoSEQ multiplex PCR. The sample includes roughly 500,000 clones, 89% of them seen just once. The sample comprised peripheral blood. Source of these receptors: a man aged 18 to 29 with COVID-19, enrolled during active disease.

Worth noting for this clone: The same CDR3 is also encoded by other DNA sequences in this sample. The chain uses TRBV6-5 and TRBJ2-2; 14 positions agree with TRBD2. The CDR3 runs to 15 residues. Unmatched junction bases numbered 1, after V lost 5 bases and J lost 5 bases. Germline CDR1 MNHEY, CDR2 SVGAGI. CDR3 sequence: CASSRLAGGTGELFF. In DNA form, the CDR3 reads TGTGCCAGCAGTCGACTAGCGGGGGGGACCGGGGAGCTGTTTTTT.

The chain links TRBV19 to TRBJ2-7; D is possibly TRBD1 (5 bases). Germline values: CDR1 LNHDA, CDR2 SQIVND (reference sequence). Trimming shortened V by 3 bases and J by 7 bases, and 22 bases separated the two germline ends. The CDR3 contains 16 residues. CDR3 coding DNA: TGTGCCAGTAGTATTTATAGGCCAGGGCAGATCGGGGAGCAGTACTTC. Translated, it gives CASSIYRPGQIGEQYF.

The chain combines TRBV2 with TRBJ2-2; D uncertain. Germline V gene lookup returns CDR1 SNHLY and CDR2 FYNNEI. V lost 6 bases and J lost 4, with 12 bases in between. This CDR3 contains 14 residues. DNA for the CDR3: TGTGCCAGCAGGCTTGAAGAGATCACCGGGGAGCTGTTTTTT. It is translated as CASRLEEITGELFF.

The genes are TRBV19 and TRBJ2-1; D may be TRBD2 (6 bases). V lost 4 bases, J lost 0 bases, and 13 bases lay in between. This CDR3 has 16 residues. In germline, CDR1 is LNHDA, CDR2 SQIVND (reference sequence). The chain's CDR3 is CASSTSDYSSYNEQFF. Here the CDR3 DNA reads TGTGCCAGTAGTACTAGCGACTATAGCTCCTACAATGAGCAGTTCTTC.

V is TRBV4-1 and J is TRBJ1-6; 8 bases map to TRBD1. CDR3 length: 14 amino acids. From germline, CDR1 is MGHRA and CDR2 YSYEKL. V shed 3 bases and J 7 bases; nucleotides not matched to a gene: 2. This CDR3 is CASSQDRVNSPLHF. The CDR3 bases are TGCGCCAGCAGCCAGGACAGGGTGAATTCACCCCTCCACTTT.

A single count supports this clone. A much larger clone lies one base from this, so it may be a read error. The J gene is TRBJ2-2, the V gene TRBV2, with unresolved D. V lost 6 bases to trimming and J lost 4 bases, with 6 bases between them. This CDR3 contains 12 residues. In germline, CDR1 is SNHLY, CDR2 FYNNEI. The CDR3: CASRWSTGELFF. CDR3 DNA sequence: TGTGCCAGCAGGTGGAGCACCGGGGAGCTGTTTTTT. Using reference TRBV2 and TRBJ2-2 for the parts outside the CDR3, the full variable domain is EPEVTQTPSHQVTQMGQEVILRCVPISNHLYFYWYRQILGQKVEFLVSFYNNEISEKSEIFDDQFSVERPDGSNFTLKIRSTKLEDSAMYFCASRWSTGELFFGEGSRLTVL.

The CDR3 is CASSVDPMTDTQYF. The CDR3 bases are TGTGCCAGCAGCGTAGACCCTATGACAGATACGCAGTATTTT. The chain carries TRBV9 and TRBJ2-3; no reliable D call. Germline-derived CDR1 and CDR2 are SGDLS and YYNGEE. V was clipped by 0 bases and J by 3 bases, with 8 bases between them. This CDR3 has 14 amino acids.

The genes are TRBV7-9 and TRBJ1-2; the match to TRBD1 covers 7 bases. CDR3 length: 13 residues. The ends lost 2 bases at V and 3 bases at J; junction bases unmatched: 0. Germline CDR1 reads SEHNR; CDR2 reads FQNEAQ (reference sequence). For the CDR3, the DNA is TGTGCCAGCAGCTTACAGGGGGACTATGGCTACACCTTC. Translated, it gives CASSLQGDYGYTF.

The V call is TRBV28, the J call TRBJ1-5; D not certain. Trimming removed 5 bases at V and 5 bases at J, with 10 bases between. Germline lookup yields CDR1 MDHEN and CDR2 SYDVKM. The CDR3 covers 13 residues. The CDR3 loop reads CASSPFRHQPQHF. CDR3 bases: TGTGCCAGCAGTCCCTTCCGTCATCAGCCCCAGCATTTT.

The chain couples TRBV7-9 to TRBJ2-6; the match to TRBD1 covers 7 bases. Germline lookup yields CDR1 SEHNR and CDR2 FQNEAQ (reference sequence). V shed 7 bases, J shed 0 bases, and the junction held 12 bases outside the gene matches. The CDR3 length is 18 residues. The CDR3 spells CASTPNRGQSSGANVLTF. For the CDR3, the DNA is TGTGCCAGCACCCCCAACAGGGGACAGAGCTCTGGGGCCAACGTCCTGACTTTC.

The V call is TRBV28, the J call TRBJ2-4; tentatively, D is TRBD1 (6 bases). The V end was cut by 8 bases, the J end by 3 bases, with 14 bases between. In germline, CDR1 is MDHEN, CDR2 SYDVKM. The CDR3 has 14 residues. Here the CDR3 reads CASGLGAGKNIQYF. The CDR3 coding sequence is TGTGCCAGCGGGCTGGGGGCAGGCAAAAACATTCAGTACTTC.

The chain carries TRBV3-1 (or the pseudogene TRBV3-2) and TRBJ2-7; D is perhaps TRBD2 (6 bases). V lost 4 bases, J lost 3 bases, and 19 bases lay in between. The CDR3 contains 16 residues. Germline CDR1 is LGHDT and CDR2 is YNNKEL (reference sequence). For the CDR3, the DNA is TGTGCCAGCAGCCCGTTACCGGGACTCAAGAACTACGAGCAGTACTTC. Its protein is CASSPLPGLKNYEQYF.

The V and J genes are TRBV5-4 and TRBJ2-7; possibly TRBD2 for D (6 bases). The ends were cut back, 4 bases at V and 1 base at J, with 12 bases in the middle. This CDR3 has 14 amino acids. Per the germline V gene, CDR1 is SGHNT and CDR2 is YYREEE (reference sequence). CDR3 amino acids: CASSRPGTSYEQYF. CDR3 in DNA: TGTGCCAGCAGCCGTCCCGGGACTTCCTACGAGCAGTACTTC.

J is TRBJ2-6 and V is TRBV14; tentatively, D is TRBD1 (6 bases). CDR1 and CDR2 from the germline V gene are SGHDN and FVKESK. With 0 bases removed from V and 3 bases from J, the gap between germline ends came to 9 bases. This CDR3 spans 16 amino acids. The CDR3 loop reads CASSQERGIGANVLTF. The CDR3 DNA sequence: TGTGCCAGCAGCCAAGAAAGGGGGATTGGGGCCAACGTCCTGACTTTC.

This chain connects TRBV9 to TRBJ2-1, with D possibly being TRBD1 (5 bases). Germline values: CDR1 SGDLS, CDR2 YYNGEE. This CDR3 is 15 amino acids long. The germline V and J ends were trimmed by 0 bases and 1 base, with 8 bases remaining between them. This CDR3 is CASSVVAGSYNEQFF. CDR3 sequence (DNA): TGTGCCAGCAGCGTAGTCGCAGGGTCCTACAATGAGCAGTTCTTC.

The chain is built from TRBV6-1 and TRBJ1-6; 9 nucleotides agree with TRBD1. Looked up from germline, CDR1 is MNHNS and CDR2 is SASEGT. CDR3 length: 18 residues. V shed 0 bases and J 4 bases; nucleotides not matched to a gene: 7. CDR3 coding DNA: TGTGCCAGCAGTGAAGCCCCAACCGGGACAGGGTATAATTCACCCCTCCACTTT. Translation: CASSEAPTGTGYNSPLHF.